The clone carrying this T cell receptor (beta chain) was observed once. No antigen is known for it. In the PCR, 60 Vbeta and 13 Jbeta primers were used. Authors' analysis steps: Later, an analysis found about 80 million unique TCR beta chains, and about 10 million of these were shared. The data were produced by immunoSEQ multiplex PCR, yet TCRdb's version contains in-frame clones alone and is incomplete. The D gene and trimming were derived from the DNA, and the V and J assignments and clone size from that table. Of around 92,000 clones listed, about 80% are singletons. This specimen comes from a study of cytomegalovirus exposure and HLA in healthy donors. Study-level background: There were 300 to 400 genotyped donors. Of these, about 81% fell in the genetic ancestry cluster associated with self-reported Caucasian donors.

The study, taken as a whole, reports: While the bulk of TCR sequences proved rare, some public TCRs turned up in many donors. High sensitivity and specificity were reportedly achieved when the classifier diagnosed cytomegalovirus status.

The sequenced sample was PBMCs. This TCR was sampled from a female donor in good health and CMV-seropositive.

CDR3 sequence reads: CASSTGDSLYGYTF. CDR3 bases: TGTGCCAGCAGTACAGGGGACAGCCTCTATGGCTACACCTTC. The chain recombines TRBV6-5 with TRBJ1-2, with TRBD1 matching over 7 bases. The ends lost 5 bases at V and 4 bases at J; junction bases unmatched: 7. CDR1 is MNHEY, CDR2 SVGAGI, per germline. This CDR3 spans 14 amino acids.